This section outlines one T cell receptor beta chain sequence together with its context. Its specific antigen is unknown. Base qualities were left out, and no much larger clone turns up one base away. This specimen belongs to a study of identical twins (dated by TCRdb to about 2016). For the wider study: To test whether fetal clonotypes persist, the study used deep sequencing on TCR alpha and beta repertoires from monozygotic twins, unrelated adults of various ages, and cord blood. Replicate twin experiments were performed at different times using different library preparation protocols to rule out contamination. Study-wide findings and limitations: Compared with coincidental sharing between unrelated individuals, out-of-frame TCR alpha sequences shared between twins showed an excess of sequences with low generation probability. Zero-insertion analyses could be partly confounded by invariant T cells such as MAIT and iNKT, although diverse VJ usage argued against such confounding for most clonotypes. In monozygotic twins, out-of-frame TCR alpha sharing was systematically underestimated by recombination models, although the models agreed with sharing between unrelated individuals. A weaker excess of twin sharing was found in beta out-of-frame sequences because the signal-to-noise ratio was lowered by fewer shared sequences. Abundant cord blood beta clonotypes had fewer insertions, young adult naive repertoires showed a similar but weaker trend, and memory repertoires showed no such trend. Because the same donors could not be followed over many years, the conclusions depended on cross-sectional statistical analysis.

Library generation was performed with 5' RACE. Sequencer: Illumina HiSeq 2000. Template switching introduced a universal primer binding site; the final cDNA contained a unique molecular identifier, enabling accurate counting of TCR cDNA molecules. Specific primers in the conserved constant-segment region were used to synthesize first-strand cDNA for TCR alpha and beta chains. Each cDNA library was double barcoded, with a SMART-Mk sample barcode plus Illumina barcodes, to control for contamination. Two successive PCR steps introduced TruSeq adapter sequences along with Illumina sample barcodes. The TCR alpha and beta cDNA libraries were sequenced on the Illumina HiSeq platform using custom primers. The study's processing was this. Raw reads were processed with MiGEC to extract unique molecular identifiers, and MiXCR was used to determine CDR3 positions. For each individual, recombination models were inferred using an EM algorithm with the repgenHMM and IGoR tools. Shared clonotype analysis was performed with the tcR package in R, normalizing sharing by the product of cloneset sizes. To study raw recombination without the effects of thymic and clonal selection, out-of-frame nonproductive sequences were analyzed. TCRdb passed the public sequencing reads through fastp at Q25 and MiXCR, retaining productive beta sequences. Each entry is one CDR3 protein sequence, shown with its most common DNA and genes. These V and J calls originate from TCRdb's pipeline instead of the authors' own analysis. This sample is represented by some 760,000 distinct CDR3 sequences; around a sixth of them were singletons. The ten largest clones represent about 12% of the sample.

Every donor was a healthy Caucasian. The twin cohort consisted of three pairs of female monozygotic twins, all aged roughly 18 to 29 years. The RNA used for TCR libraries was isolated from peripheral blood mononuclear cells. Via the germline V gene, CDR1 is MNHEY and CDR2 SVGEGT. Including the terminal cysteine and phenylalanine, the CDR3 comprises 11 residues. Only the CDR3 DNA is retained, 33 bases long and in frame from the first base. V and J lose 6 bases and 9 bases, and a span of 11 bases separates them. These same data were also listed under a study on T cells expressing NK-cell markers. That second publication adds: Three sorted T-cell subsets (CD3+CD56+NKG2C+, CD3+CD56+NKG2C- and CD3+CD56-NKG2C+) from fewer than 10 donors had their TCR beta-chain repertoires profiled. Seven of the eight sequenced donors were HCMV-seropositive and one was HCMV-seronegative. To restrict sorting to alphabetaTCR-expressing T cells, an anti-gammadeltaTCR antibody was added in several experiments. In six donors, the dominant CD3+CD56+NKG2C+ clonotypes ranked among the top 10 CD8+ clonotypes, making up roughly 1.0-7.0% of CD8+ T cells. Those dominant clonotypes were again the most abundant among CD3+CD56-NKG2C+ cells in a few donors, at about 25-60.1%. Whether the expanded NKG2C-expressing T cell clones were specific for HCMV antigens was left unclear. Randomly selected healthy volunteers, three men and five women, were used as the eight sequenced donors. HCMV-specific IgG was detected in serum with a commercial ELISA kit to determine HCMV serostatus. For several donors, bulk peripheral blood T-cell repertoires were also sequenced from unsorted PBMC. Reads were demultiplexed and grouped by UMI with MIGEC, and clonotypes were assembled and quantified with MiTCR. Only TCR cDNA sequences supported by at least two reads were kept to exclude erroneous sequences. Downstream repertoire analysis used the tcR package, and clonotypes were matched across fractions by CDR3 nucleotide sequence plus V segment. VDJmatch was used to annotate antigen specificity against VDJdb, with one amino acid substitution in CDR3 permitted.

The sequence came from a woman in her late teens or twenties in good health. The sequenced material came from PBMCs. The chain is assembled from TRBV6-2 or TRBV6-3 and TRBJ1-1, and the D gene may be TRBD1, 5 bases matching. The CDR3 protein sequence reads: CASSPTDKAFF. Here is the DNA: TGTGCCAGCAGCCCGACAGACAAAGCTTTCTTT.